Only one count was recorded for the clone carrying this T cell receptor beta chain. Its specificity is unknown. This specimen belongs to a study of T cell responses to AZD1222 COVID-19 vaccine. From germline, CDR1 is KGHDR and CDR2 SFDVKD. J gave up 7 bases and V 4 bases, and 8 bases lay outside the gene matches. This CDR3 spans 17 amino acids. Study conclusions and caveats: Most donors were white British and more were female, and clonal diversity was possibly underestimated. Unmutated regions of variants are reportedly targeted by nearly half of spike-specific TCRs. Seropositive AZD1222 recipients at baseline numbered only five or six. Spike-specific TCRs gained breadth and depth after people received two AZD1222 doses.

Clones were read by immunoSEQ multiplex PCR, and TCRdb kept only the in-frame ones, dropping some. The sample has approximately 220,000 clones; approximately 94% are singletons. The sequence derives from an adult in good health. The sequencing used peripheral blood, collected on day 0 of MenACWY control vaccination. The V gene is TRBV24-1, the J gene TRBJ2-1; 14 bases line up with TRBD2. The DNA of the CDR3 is TGTGCCACCAGTGAGACTGGACTAGCGGGGGGCCTTAATGAGCAGTTCTTC. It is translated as CATSETGLAGGLNEQFF.